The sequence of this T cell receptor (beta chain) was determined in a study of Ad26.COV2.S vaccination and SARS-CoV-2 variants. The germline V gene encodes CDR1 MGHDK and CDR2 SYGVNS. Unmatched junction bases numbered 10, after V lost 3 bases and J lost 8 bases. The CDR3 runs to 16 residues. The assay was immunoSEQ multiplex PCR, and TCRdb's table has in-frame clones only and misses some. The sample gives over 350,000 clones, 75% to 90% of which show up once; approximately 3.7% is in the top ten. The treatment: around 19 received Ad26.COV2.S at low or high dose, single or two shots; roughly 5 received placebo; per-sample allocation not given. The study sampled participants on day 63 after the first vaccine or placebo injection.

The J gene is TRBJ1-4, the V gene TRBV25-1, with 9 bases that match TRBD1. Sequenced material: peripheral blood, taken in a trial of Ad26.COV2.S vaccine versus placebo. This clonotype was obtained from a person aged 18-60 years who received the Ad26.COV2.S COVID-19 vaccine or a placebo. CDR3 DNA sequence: TGTGCCAGCAGTGAGGGACAGGGAAGAATGGGGGAAAAACTGTTTTTT. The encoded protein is CASSEGQGRMGEKLFF.